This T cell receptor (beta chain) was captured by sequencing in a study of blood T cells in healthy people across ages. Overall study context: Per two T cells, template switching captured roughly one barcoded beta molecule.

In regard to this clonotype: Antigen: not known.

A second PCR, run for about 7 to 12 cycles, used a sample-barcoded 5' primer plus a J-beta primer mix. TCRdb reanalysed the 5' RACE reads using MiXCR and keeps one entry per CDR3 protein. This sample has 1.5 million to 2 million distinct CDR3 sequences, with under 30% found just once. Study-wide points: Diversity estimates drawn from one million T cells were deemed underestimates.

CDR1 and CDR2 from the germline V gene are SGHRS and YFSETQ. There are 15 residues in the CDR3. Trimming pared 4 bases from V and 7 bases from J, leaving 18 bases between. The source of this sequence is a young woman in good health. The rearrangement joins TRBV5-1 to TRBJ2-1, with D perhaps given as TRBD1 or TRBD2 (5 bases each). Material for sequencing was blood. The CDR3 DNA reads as TGCGCCAGCAGCATGATGTCCGAGCGGACAAATGAGCAGTTCTTC. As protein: CASSMMSERTNEQFF.